This TCR beta chain appears in the sequencing data of a study of T-cell reconstitution after alpha-beta-depleted transplantation in children. This CDR3 has 18 residues. Trimming cost V 7 bases and J 6 bases; bases outside gene matches: 20. Unique molecular identifiers were used to barcode this TCRbeta library. TCRdb re-called the PCR reads with MiXCR, one entry per CDR3 protein. The table records around 200,000 distinct CDR3 sequences, around 7% of them present only once. There are many counts of this clonotype. This chain joins TRBV12-3 or TRBV12-4 and TRBJ2-7, with TRBD2 matching 11 bases. The sample was PBMCs from the stem cell graft donor, taken from the stem cell graft. The receptor was isolated from a human donor who donated a stem cell graft to a child with Wiskott-Aldrich syndrome. CDR3 coding DNA: TGTGCCAGCACCAGGCGCCTTAGCGGGAGGGCCCTCCCGTCCGAGCAGTACTTC. The encoded protein is CASTRRLSGRALPSEQYF.